These T cell receptor beta chains were read from a single sample in a study of identical twins. Each CDR3 protein gets one entry after TCRdb re-called the 5' RACE reads with MiXCR. The repertoire includes some 790,000 distinct CDR3 sequences, approximately 18% of them detected once, and roughly 13% sits in the top ten. The same specimen was also included in a second study, on T cells expressing NK-cell markers.

The sample taken for sequencing was PBMCs. These receptors originate from a woman between 18 and 30 years old in good health. The CDR3 runs from the conserved cysteine through the conserved F or W. The D gene is left open where the match is weak. Clone size is given for some rows only: seen once, a few or many times, or a class if the clone is expanded.

abundance	v_gene	j_gene	d_gene	CDR3aa	CDR3nt
few	TRBV9	TRBJ1-4	.	CASSPIATNEKLFF	TGTGCCAGCAGCCCTATTGCAACTAATGAAAAACTGTTTTTT
.	TRBV10-2	TRBJ2-1	.	CASSGVGGLKNEQFF	TGCGCCAGCAGTGGCGTGGGGGGACTGAAAAATGAGCAGTTCTTC
few	TRBV5-6	TRBJ1-2	.	CASSWVSVPNYGYTF	TGTGCCAGCAGCTGGGTATCGGTGCCTAACTATGGCTACACCTTC
.	TRBV5-1	TRBJ1-1	.	CASSLGQSEAFF	TGCGCCAGCAGCTTGGGACAGAGCGAAGCTTTCTTT
few	TRBV9	TRBJ2-1	TRBD2	CASSVTSGGSYNEQFF	TGTGCCAGCAGCGTCACTAGCGGGGGGTCCTACAATGAGCAGTTCTTC
few	TRBV20-1	TRBJ2-7	.	CSARETSTYEQYF	TGCAGTGCTAGGGAGACAAGTACCTACGAGCAGTACTTC
.	TRBV29-1	TRBJ2-1	TRBD2	CSVTSGGYNEQFF	TGCAGCGTTACTAGCGGGGGTTACAATGAGCAGTTCTTC
few	TRBV7-9	TRBJ1-4	.	CASSLNSATNEKLFF	TGTGCCAGCAGCCTGAACAGTGCAACTAATGAAAAACTGTTTTTT
few	TRBV5-6	TRBJ2-2	TRBD2	CASSLGLGRVELFF	TGTGCCAGCAGCTTGGGCTTAGGGAGGGTGGAGCTGTTTTTT
.	TRBV5-1	TRBJ2-2	.	CASSLAVGTSTGELFF	TGCGCCAGCAGCTTGGCCGTTGGGACTTCCACCGGGGAGCTGTTTTTT
few	TRBV11-3	TRBJ1-4	.	CASSLEAEKLFF	TGTGCCAGCAGCTTAGAAGCGGAAAAACTGTTTTTT
few	TRBV10-3	TRBJ2-1	TRBD2	CAIKGTSGIFGQFF	TGTGCCATCAAAGGGACTAGCGGGATATTCGGGCAGTTCTTC
.	TRBV10-3	TRBJ2-1	TRBD2	CAISAAGLGDNEQFF	TGTGCCATCAGTGCCGCGGGACTAGGGGACAATGAGCAGTTCTTC
once	TRBV4-1	TRBJ2-7	.	CASAETSFSEQYF	TGCGCCAGCGCGGAAACTAGTTTCAGCGAGCAGTACTTC
.	TRBV2	TRBJ2-2	TRBD1	CASSESTGVYTGELFF	TGTGCCAGCAGTGAATCGACAGGGGTTTACACCGGGGAGCTGTTTTTT
.	TRBV24-1	TRBJ2-2	TRBD2	CATSDPTSGSTGELFF	TGTGCCACCAGTGACCCCACTAGCGGGAGCACCGGGGAGCTGTTTTTT
.	TRBV7-2	TRBJ2-3	.	CASSFGQRRYF	TGTGCCAGCAGCTTCGGACAGAGGCGGTATTTT
.	TRBV5-1	TRBJ2-7	.	CASRSEQTSYEQYF	TGCGCCAGCAGATCAGAACAGACCTCCTACGAGCAGTACTTC
few	TRBV6-1	TRBJ2-3	.	CASRDQRFTDTQYF	TGTGCCAGCAGGGACCAGCGGTTCACAGATACGCAGTATTTT
few	TRBV7-2	TRBJ2-3	TRBD2	CASSSGTSGRLDTQYF	TGTGCCAGCAGCTCTGGGACTAGCGGGAGACTCGATACGCAGTATTTT
few	TRBV24-1	TRBJ2-7	.	CAGEVGWIYEQYF	TGTGCCGGAGAAGTCGGCTGGATCTACGAGCAGTACTTC
.	TRBV20-1	TRBJ2-2	TRBD2	CSARVVREILSGSNTGELFF	TGCAGTGCTAGAGTTGTTCGCGAGATCCTTAGCGGGTCGAACACCGGGGAGCTGTTTTTT
few	TRBV7-2	TRBJ1-1	.	CASSLLGGIMNTEAFF	TGTGCCAGCAGCTTACTAGGGGGGATCATGAACACTGAAGCTTTCTTT
few	TRBV7-9	TRBJ2-1	.	CASSPRPSEQFF	TGTGCCAGCAGCCCCCGACCCTCTGAGCAGTTCTTC
.	TRBV10-2	TRBJ2-4	TRBD2	CASSSSRLAGGKNIQYF	TGCGCCAGCAGTTCTTCAAGACTAGCGGGGGGGAAAAACATTCAGTACTTC
few	TRBV7-2	TRBJ1-5	.	CASSLVGRGRPQHF	TGTGCCAGCAGCTTAGTGGGCAGGGGTCGGCCCCAGCATTTT
.	TRBV20-1	TRBJ2-3	.	CSARDPTTPGDTQYF	TGCAGTGCTAGAGATCCGACCACCCCGGGGGATACGCAGTATTTT
.	TRBV20-1	TRBJ2-7	.	CSASSGSEYEQYF	TGCAGTGCTAGCAGTGGTAGCGAATACGAGCAGTACTTC
few	TRBV3-1	TRBJ1-1	.	CASRVGAEAFF	TGTGCCAGCAGGGTAGGGGCTGAAGCTTTCTTT
many	TRBV12-3/TRBV12-4	TRBJ2-7	.	CASSIRDGSYEQYF	TGTGCCAGCAGTATTAGAGACGGTTCCTACGAGCAGTACTTC
many	TRBV12-3/TRBV12-4	TRBJ1-1	.	CASRPDGYTEAFF	TGTGCCAGCAGACCGGACGGGTACACTGAAGCTTTCTTT
.	TRBV29-1	TRBJ2-1	.	CSVEDRGRGGNEQFF	TGCAGCGTTGAAGATCGCGGCAGGGGGGGGAATGAGCAGTTCTTC
few	TRBV18	TRBJ1-2	TRBD1	CASSAGTGEYGYTF	TGTGCCAGCTCAGCCGGGACAGGGGAGTATGGCTACACCTTC
.	TRBV12-3/TRBV12-4	TRBJ1-2	.	CASSLLGAGGYTF	TGTGCCAGCAGCCTTTTGGGGGCCGGTGGCTACACCTTC
.	TRBV5-1	TRBJ2-1	TRBD2	CASSLAREGFEQFF	TGCGCCAGCAGCTTGGCACGGGAGGGTTTTGAGCAGTTCTTC
once	TRBV6-5	TRBJ1-2	TRBD1	CASSSMGGGGYGYTF	TGTGCCAGCAGTTCCATGGGAGGGGGCGGCTATGGCTACACCTTC
.	TRBV6-6	TRBJ1-5	.	CASTPGGGQPQHF	TGTGCCAGCACCCCTGGGGGAGGCCAGCCCCAGCATTTT
.	TRBV10-3	TRBJ1-5	.	CAISRGLEQPQHF	TGTGCCATCAGTCGGGGGTTGGAGCAGCCCCAGCATTTT
.	TRBV5-1	TRBJ2-1	.	CASSVEQGIPYNEQFF	TGCGCCAGCAGCGTAGAACAGGGTATTCCCTACAATGAGCAGTTCTTC
.	TRBV6-2/TRBV6-3	TRBJ2-7	.	CASSQQGNEQYF	TGTGCCAGCAGTCAACAGGGCAACGAGCAGTACTTC
many	TRBV20-1	TRBJ2-3	.	CSAMLSLTLTDTQYF	TGCAGTGCTATGCTTAGCCTTACTCTCACAGATACGCAGTATTTT
few	TRBV12-3/TRBV12-4	TRBJ2-1	TRBD2	CASSPLGLADSYNEQFF	TGTGCCAGCAGTCCCCTCGGCCTAGCGGATTCCTACAATGAGCAGTTCTTC
.	TRBV27	TRBJ2-2	.	CASSFFAPGELFF	TGTGCCAGCAGTTTTTTCGCGCCCGGGGAGCTGTTTTTT
.	TRBV20-1	TRBJ1-1	.	CSGREVLNTEAFF	TGCAGTGGGCGGGAGGTACTGAACACTGAAGCTTTCTTT
.	TRBV3-1	TRBJ2-1	TRBD2	CASTGGTSGYNEQFF	TGTGCCAGCACCGGTGGGACTAGCGGTTACAATGAGCAGTTCTTC
few	TRBV15	TRBJ2-5	.	CATSRAPVQETQYF	TGTGCCACCAGTAGGGCACCCGTCCAAGAGACCCAGTACTTC
.	TRBV7-9	TRBJ1-4	.	CASSPGGRDEKLFF	TGTGCCAGCAGCCCGGGAGGGAGGGATGAAAAACTGTTTTTT
.	TRBV6-6	TRBJ2-1	.	CASSYETNNEQFF	TGTGCCAGCAGTTACGAGACGAACAATGAGCAGTTCTTC
.	TRBV5-1	TRBJ1-2	.	CASSLGDTPNYGYTF	TGCGCCAGCAGCTTGGGGGACACCCCCAACTATGGCTACACCTTC
many	TRBV12-3/TRBV12-4	TRBJ1-5	.	CASSLINNQPQHF	TGTGCCAGCAGTTTAATAAACAATCAGCCCCAGCATTTT
.	TRBV28	TRBJ2-5	TRBD2	CASSLGLAGGYQETQYF	TGTGCCAGCAGTTTGGGACTAGCGGGGGGGTACCAAGAGACCCAGTACTTC
.	TRBV7-8	TRBJ1-5	.	CASSLHRTANQPQHF	TGTGCCAGCAGCTTGCATCGAACAGCAAATCAGCCCCAGCATTTT
few	TRBV9	TRBJ2-3	TRBD2	CASSPQGLAGTDTQYF	TGTGCCAGCAGCCCTCAGGGACTAGCGGGCACAGATACGCAGTATTTT